This T cell receptor beta chain originates from a study of long-term antiretroviral therapy in people with HIV. Worth noting for this clone: The antigen is undetermined.

The CDR3 has 18 residues. Germline V gives CDR1 SNHLY, CDR2 FYNNEI. The V and J ends lost 8 bases and 3 bases, in that order; junction bases with no gene match: 16. Sequencing used immunoSEQ v3.0 at survey level. Data came from immunoSEQ multiplex PCR; TCRdb stores just in-frame clones and leaves some out. The sample holds 30,000 to 50,000 clones; roughly nine tenths are singletons and the top ten take roughly 4%. Regarding the study as a whole: Control repertoires displayed wider CDR3 length ranges than the HIV repertoires. Once patients were on ART, diversity went higher but still fell short of transplant donor controls.

This specimen was unsorted PBMCs, taken 1.2 years after starting antiretroviral therapy. The chain links TRBV2 to TRBJ1-6; 7 bases fit TRBD1. The TCR comes from a woman aged 50 to 60 with HIV. The DNA for the CDR3 is TGTGCCAGCGTAAACAGGGGTCCCCGTACAAGCTATAATTCACCCCTCCACTTT. Protein sequence: CASVNRGPRTSYNSPLHF. The full variable domain, rest sourced from reference TRBV2 and TRBJ1-6, is EPEVTQTPSHQVTQMGQEVILRCVPISNHLYFYWYRQILGQKVEFLVSFYNNEISEKSEIFDDQFSVERPDGSNFTLKIRSTKLEDSAMYFCASVNRGPRTSYNSPLHFGNGTRLTVT.